Sequencing of this T cell receptor beta chain was carried out in a study of esophageal squamous cell carcinoma under preoperative chemotherapy. Turning to the study itself: TCR repertoires were profiled from both peripheral blood T cells and tumor-infiltrating lymphocytes. Study results and caveats: Chemotherapy was followed by significantly higher TCR diversity in peripheral T cells only, not tumor-infiltrating lymphocytes. Paclitaxel-nedaplatin therapy caused immediate, substantial clonotype frequency changes.

Described time point: after preoperative PTX-NDP chemotherapy. Paclitaxel-nedaplatin chemotherapy was given to patients ahead of their surgery. CDR1 and CDR2 from the germline V gene are SGHTA and FQGNSA. The CDR3 is made up of 18 amino acids, end residues included. A word on this clonotype: Its specificity is unknown. The missing conserved phenylalanine or tryptophan at the end of this CDR3 makes a read error likely. It is unclear where the CDR3 begins or ends on the DNA, so no DNA is shown, and the CDR3 is as TCRdb lists it.

MiXCR was run by TCRdb on the PCR reads, yielding one entry per CDR3 protein. The data contain 30,000 or so distinct CDR3 sequences, 50% to 60% of them singletons. This sample was gathered from a patient given preoperative chemotherapy. The origin of this receptor is a human donor with esophageal squamous cell carcinoma. The donor label of this sample is uncertain. The V and J genes are TRBV7-2 and TRBJ2-5; TRBD1, the table's D call, lacks a check against the DNA. Here the CDR3 reads CASSLGGLGTGDIETRLS.